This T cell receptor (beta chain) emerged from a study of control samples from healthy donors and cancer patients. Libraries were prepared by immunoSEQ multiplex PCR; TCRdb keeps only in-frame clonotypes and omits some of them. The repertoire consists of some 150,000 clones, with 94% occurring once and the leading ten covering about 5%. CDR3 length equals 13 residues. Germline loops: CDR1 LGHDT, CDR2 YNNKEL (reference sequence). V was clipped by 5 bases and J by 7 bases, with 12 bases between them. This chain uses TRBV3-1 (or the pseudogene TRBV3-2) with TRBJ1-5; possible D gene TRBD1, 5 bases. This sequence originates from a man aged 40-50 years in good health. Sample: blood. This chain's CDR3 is CASSRGVRQPQHF. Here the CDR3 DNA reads TGTGCCAGCAGCAGGGGAGTCAGACAGCCCCAGCATTTT.